This TCR beta chain was documented in a study of cytomegalovirus exposure and HLA in healthy donors. Study-wide results and limits: Per a later analysis, HLA-associated TCR beta chains showed more clonal expansion than other, equally common TCR beta chains. Sequencing likely generated an artifact that appeared as a cluster of highly shared sequence variants.

V lost 1 base and J lost 4; bases outside the gene matches: 11. CDR1 is GTSNPN and CDR2 is SVGIG in the germline V gene (reference sequence). This CDR3 is 16 amino acids long. This clone was seen only once. Its antigen is not identified. PCR involved 60 Vbeta and 13 Jbeta primers. How the authors handled the data: In a later analysis, the count reached 76 million or so unique TCR beta chains, with 9 million to 11 million shared. Profiled with immunoSEQ multiplex PCR; TCRdb holds only in-frame clones, not every one. The V and J calls and clone size come from that table; D and trimming were worked out from the DNA. Seen here are approximately 110,000 clones, more than 60% observed once, and the top ten hold about 4%.

The chain has TRBV30 and TRBJ2-7; 9 bases agree with TRBD1. This clonotype originated in a woman in her forties in good health and CMV-seronegative. The sequenced sample consisted of PBMCs. The CDR3 loop reads CAWSALRRDRVYEQYF. Written as DNA, the CDR3 is TGTGCCTGGAGTGCCCTACGCCGGGACAGGGTTTACGAGCAGTACTTC.